This T cell receptor (beta chain) originates from a study of tissue T cells after allogeneic stem cell transplantation. Time point denoted: mouse harvest day 7 after allogeneic transplant. Mouse grafts combined 10^7 T-cell-depleted bone marrow cells with 10^6 splenic CD5+ T cells. Tissues came from B6→BALB/c major-mismatch GVHD mice at day 7 or 14. The CDR3 is made up of 16 amino acids. CDR1 is LGHNA and CDR2 is YNLKQL in the germline V gene (reference sequence). Trimming shortened V by 0 bases and J by 0 bases, and 8 bases separated the two germline ends. A remark on this clone: The gene symbols are mouse symbols. The observed sequence ends 1 residue before the CDR3 terminus, with the missing tail filled in from the germline J gene.

Profiling relied on immunoSEQ multiplex PCR, and the TCRdb table lists in-frame clones only, not all of them. The table lists almost 9,500 clones, around half of them singletons. This chain uses TRBV5 with TRBJ1-4; D gene unclear. This clonotype was obtained from a female BALB/c mouse given C57BL/6 T cells with graft-versus-host disease after an allogeneic hematopoietic cell transplant. The sample taken for sequencing was gut tissue. Partial CDR3 DNA: TGTGCCAGCAGCCAAGACAGGAGGATTTCCAACGAAAGATTATTT. It specifies CASSQDRRISNERLF. The CDR3 as a whole reads CASSQDRRISNERLFF.